Sequencing of this T cell receptor beta chain was carried out in a study of CD8 T cells in Susac syndrome. General study points: The authors acknowledged that the study's TCR sequencing and HLA analysis involved relatively few individuals.

This CDR3 has 15 amino acids. The V gene's germline CDR1 is MDHEN and CDR2 SYDVKM. The V end was cut by 3 bases, the J end by 0 bases, with 9 bases between. Reverse transcription used about 0.45 to 1 ug RNA and random hexamers. TCRdb used MiXCR to reprocess the immunoSEQ multiplex PCR reads, holding one entry per CDR3 protein. The sample records fewer than 350,000 distinct CDR3 sequences, 75% to 85% being singletons. Comment on this clonotype: What it recognizes is unknown.

The chain uses TRBV28 and TRBJ1-3; D unresolved. The sequence came from a human donor with multiple sclerosis. Sequencing was done on a sample of CD8+ T cells from PBMCs. CDR3 in DNA: TGTGCCAGCAGTTTTGACCTTAACTCTGGAAACACCATATATTTT. It translates to CASSFDLNSGNTIYF.